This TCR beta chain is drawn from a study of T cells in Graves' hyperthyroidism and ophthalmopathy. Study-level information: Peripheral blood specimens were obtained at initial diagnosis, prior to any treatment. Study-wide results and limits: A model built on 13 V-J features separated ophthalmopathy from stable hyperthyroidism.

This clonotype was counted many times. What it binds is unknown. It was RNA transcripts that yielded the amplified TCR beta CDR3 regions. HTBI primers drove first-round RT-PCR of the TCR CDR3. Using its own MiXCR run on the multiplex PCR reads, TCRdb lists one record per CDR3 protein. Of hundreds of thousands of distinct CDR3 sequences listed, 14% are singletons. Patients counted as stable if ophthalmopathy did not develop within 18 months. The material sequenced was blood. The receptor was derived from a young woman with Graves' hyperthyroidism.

CDR3: CASSTFHNYGYTF. For the CDR3, the DNA is TGTGCCAGCAGCACATTCCATAACTATGGCTACACCTTC. The chain carries TRBV11-2 and TRBJ1-2; D ambiguous. Germline CDR1 is SGHAT and CDR2 is FQNNGV. V gave up 5 bases and J gave up 1 base, with 8 bases separating them. The CDR3 loop spans 13 amino acids.